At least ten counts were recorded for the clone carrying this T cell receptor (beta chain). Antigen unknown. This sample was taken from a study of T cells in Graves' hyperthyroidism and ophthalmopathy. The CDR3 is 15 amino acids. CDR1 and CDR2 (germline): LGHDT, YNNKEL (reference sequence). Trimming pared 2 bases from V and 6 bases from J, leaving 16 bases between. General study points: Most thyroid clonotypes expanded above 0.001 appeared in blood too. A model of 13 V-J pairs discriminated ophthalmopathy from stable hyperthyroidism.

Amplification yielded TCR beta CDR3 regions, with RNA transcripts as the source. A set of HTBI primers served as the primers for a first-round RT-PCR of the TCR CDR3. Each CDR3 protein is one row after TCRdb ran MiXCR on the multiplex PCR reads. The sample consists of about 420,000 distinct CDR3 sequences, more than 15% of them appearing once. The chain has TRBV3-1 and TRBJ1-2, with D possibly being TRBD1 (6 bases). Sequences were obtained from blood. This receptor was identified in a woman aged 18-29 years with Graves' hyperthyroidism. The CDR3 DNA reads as TGTGCCAGCAGCCAATCGATAAGGGGGGCTGATGGCTACACCTTC. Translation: CASSQSIRGADGYTF.